Reported below is one TCR beta chain. Its specificity is unknown. The CDR3 covers 13 residues. Trimming removed 3 bases from V and 7 bases from J, with 10 bases in between. Libraries were prepared by immunoSEQ multiplex PCR; TCRdb keeps only in-frame clonotypes and omits some of them. The sample holds hundreds of thousands of clones, about 89% seen once. The sample belongs to a study of Ad26.COV2.S vaccination and SARS-CoV-2 variants. Overall study: Participant was drawn from the COV1001 Ad26.COV2.S trial arm. Once or twice, 56 days apart, Ad26.COV2.S was delivered intramuscularly. Study-wide results and limits: Relative to placebo recipients, vaccine recipients exhibited elevated spike-specific TCR breadth.

Treatment defined: 15 to 20 received Ad26.COV2.S at low or high dose, single or two shots; a few received placebo; per-sample allocation not given. Each sample was drawn 63 days after the first injection (of vaccine or placebo). Donor was an adult aged 18-55 years in Boston. V gene TRBV12-3 or TRBV12-4 combines with J gene TRBJ2-1; D is possibly TRBD2 (6 bases). The TCR comes from a person aged 18 to 59 who received the Ad26.COV2.S COVID-19 vaccine or a placebo. The sequences come from peripheral blood, collected in a trial of Ad26.COV2.S vaccine versus placebo. The CDR3 DNA reads TGTGCCAGCAGTTTTGGGGGGAAGAATGAGCAGTTCTTC. This gives the protein CASSFGGKNEQFF.